The 16 T cell receptor beta chains below all came from one sample that was sequenced in a study of control samples from healthy donors and cancer patients. The repertoire was sequenced with immunoSEQ multiplex PCR; TCRdb's copy has only in-frame clones and lacks some. Of around 94,000 clones listed, 92% are singletons. The sequencing sample was made of blood. The receptors here all came from a woman aged 18-29 years in good health.

The chain links TRBV15 to TRBJ1-1; D might be TRBD1 (6 bases). V gave up 0 bases and J gave up 0 bases, with 14 bases separating them. CDR3 length: 17 amino acids. The germline CDR1 and CDR2 sequences are LNHNV and YYDKDF (reference sequence). The CDR3 DNA sequence: TGTGCCACCAGCAGAGATCTGGGGGGCTGGATGAACACTGAAGCTTTCTTT. Translated: CATSRDLGGWMNTEAFF.

The chain joins TRBV19 to TRBJ1-6; 8 bases are shared with TRBD1. The CDR3 totals 16 residues. V lost 3 bases to trimming and J lost 6 bases; unmatched junction nucleotides: 7. The V gene's germline CDR1 is LNHDA and CDR2 SQIVND (reference sequence). The CDR3 is CASSITGGRTNSPLHF. CDR3 coding DNA: TGTGCCAGTAGTATTACAGGGGGTCGTACTAATTCACCCCTCCACTTT.

This clone was seen a single time. The genes are TRBV5-6 and TRBJ1-6, with TRBD1 as a possible D gene (6 bases). V was cut by 4 bases and J by 8 bases, with 13 bases left in between. Germline values: CDR1 SGHDT, CDR2 YYEEEE. The length of the CDR3 is 14 residues. This CDR3 is CASSRLQGDSPLHF. CDR3 DNA sequence: TGTGCCAGCAGCCGACTACAGGGAGATTCACCCCTCCACTTT.

V and J are TRBV19 and TRBJ1-6; the D gene is possibly TRBD1 (5 bases). Per germline, CDR1 LNHDA and CDR2 SQIVND (reference sequence). The CDR3 covers 16 residues. Trimming removed 5 bases at V and 1 base at J, with 12 bases between. This CDR3 reads CASSAPGGSYNSPLHF. The DNA for the CDR3 is TGTGCCAGTAGTGCCCCGGGGGGTTCCTATAATTCACCCCTCCACTTT.

The chain links TRBV5-1 to TRBJ1-4; D is possibly TRBD1 (6 bases). V lost 3 bases to trimming and J lost 7 bases, with 10 bases between them. The CDR3 is 13 amino acids. Germline assignment: CDR1 SGHRS and CDR2 YFSETQ. CDR3 sequence (DNA): TGCGCCAGCAGCTCGACAGGAACTGAAAAACTGTTTTTT. Amino acid sequence: CASSSTGTEKLFF.

The chain couples TRBV15 to TRBJ2-7; TRBD2 agrees at 8 bases. This CDR3 spans 17 amino acids. The junction had 10 bases not matched to a gene; V was cut back by 0 bases and J by 3 bases. CDR1 and CDR2 (germline): LNHNV, YYDKDF (reference sequence). This chain's CDR3 is CATSRDGGTSGFYEQYF. Here the CDR3 DNA reads TGTGCCACCAGCAGAGATGGGGGAACTAGCGGTTTCTACGAGCAGTACTTC. Using reference TRBV15 and TRBJ2-7 for the parts outside the CDR3, the full variable domain is DAMVIQNPRYQVTQFGKPVTLSCSQTLNHNVMYWYQQKSSQAPKLLFHYYDKDFNNEADTPDNFQSRRPNTSFCFLDIRSPGLGDTAMYLCATSRDGGTSGFYEQYFGPGTRLTVT.

J is TRBJ2-7 and V is TRBV30, with 7 bases fitting TRBD2. J gave up 6 bases and V 3 bases, and 17 bases lay outside the gene matches. The CDR3 has 16 amino acids. In germline, CDR1 is GTSNPN, CDR2 SVGIG (reference sequence). The CDR3 sequence: CAWRGVGTKKEGEQYF. CDR3 DNA: TGTGCCTGGAGGGGGGTCGGGACTAAGAAGGAAGGCGAGCAGTACTTC.

This CDR3 is CASSYSRTSGYNEQFF. The CDR3 region has the DNA TGTGCCAGCAGTTACTCGAGGACTAGCGGATACAATGAGCAGTTCTTC. The V call is TRBV6-2 or TRBV6-3, the J call TRBJ2-1; 10 positions match TRBD2. V shed 0 bases, J shed 4 bases, and the junction held 3 bases outside the gene matches. Germline CDR1 reads MNHEY; CDR2 reads SVGEGT. This CDR3 has 16 residues.

The chain uses TRBV15 and TRBJ1-3; possibly TRBD1 for D (5 bases). The V gene's germline CDR1 is LNHNV and CDR2 YYDKDF (reference sequence). The V end lost 0 bases, the J end lost 15 bases, and 21 bases lay between the germline ends. The CDR3 runs 15 residues. CDR3 protein: CATSREGDSSDRAYF. The DNA of the CDR3 is TGTGCCACCAGCAGAGAAGGGGACTCCTCTGATAGGGCATATTTT.

The rearrangement joins TRBV11-3 to TRBJ2-1; weak D call: TRBD2 (6 bases). The CDR3 consists of 15 residues. Germline V gene sequence: CDR1 SGHNT, CDR2 YENEEA. V was pared by 5 bases and J by 1 base, with 12 bases between. The CDR3, as DNA: TGTGCCAGCAGCCTGGGACTCAGTTCCTACAATGAGCAGTTCTTC. It translates to CASSLGLSSYNEQFF.

A word on this clone: The sample has other DNA sequences that encode this CDR3 too. The CDR3 sequence is CASSLDSSYNEQFF. The CDR3 bases are TGTGCCAGCAGCTTAGACAGCTCCTACAATGAGCAGTTCTTC. The genes are TRBV7-9 and TRBJ2-1; unclear D gene. V lost 1 base and J 0 bases, leaving 4 bases between the germline ends. The CDR3 length is 14 residues. CDR1 is SEHNR, CDR2 FQNEAQ, per germline (reference sequence).

The rearrangement uses TRBV7-3 and TRBJ2-1, with D possibly TRBD2 on 6 matching bases. V shed 5 bases and J shed 0 bases, with 8 bases lying between them. CDR3 length equals 14 residues. Germline lookup yields CDR1 SGHTA and CDR2 FQGTGA. The CDR3 DNA is TGTGCCAGCAGCCCGCGGGGCTCCTACAATGAGCAGTTCTTC. Protein product: CASSPRGSYNEQFF.

The J gene is TRBJ1-2, the V gene TRBV10-2, with 8 bases identical to TRBD1. The CDR3 is 12 amino acids. Germline V gene data show CDR1 as WSHSY and CDR2 as SAAADI. V lost 7 bases to trimming and J lost 8 bases; unmatched junction nucleotides: 6. The CDR3 coding sequence is TGCGCCAGCATGGAGACAGGGGAGGGCTACACCTTC. Its translation: CASMETGEGYTF.

Note on this clone: This specimen includes other DNA sequences encoding the same CDR3. This sequence joins TRBV19 and TRBJ1-1, with D unclear. Germline CDR1 is LNHDA and CDR2 is SQIVND (reference sequence). The CDR3 is 11 residues long. Trimming stripped 1 base from V and 4 bases from J, with 1 base between. CDR3 region: CASSIGTEAFF. CDR3 sequence (DNA): TGTGCCAGTAGTATAGGCACTGAAGCTTTCTTT.

This clone has only one observation. The chain carries TRBV6-2 or TRBV6-3 and TRBJ2-2, with TRBD2 matching 7 bases. Germline V gives CDR1 MNHEY, CDR2 SVGEGT. J lost 7 bases, V lost 5 bases, and 4 bases had no gene match. The CDR3 sequence is 13 residues long. In nucleotides, the CDR3 is TGTGCCAGCAGTGAGCGGGGTAACGGGGAGCTGTTTTTT. Translation gives CASSERGNGELFF.

This clone came up once. The chain combines TRBV9 with TRBJ2-2, with 9 bases lining up with TRBD2. This CDR3 is 16 amino acids long. V lost 0 bases, J lost 3 bases, and 3 bases stayed unmatched. Germline loops: CDR1 SGDLS, CDR2 YYNGEE. CDR3 sequence: CASSVGAGGDTGELFF. CDR3 DNA sequence: TGTGCCAGCAGCGTAGGGGCGGGAGGGGACACCGGGGAGCTGTTTTTT.